These T cell receptor beta chains were read from a single sample in a study of T cell responses to AZD1222 COVID-19 vaccine. Clones were read by immunoSEQ multiplex PCR, and TCRdb kept only the in-frame ones, dropping some. The repertoire consists of approximately 120,000 clones, with 80% to 95% occurring once and the leading ten covering 3.1%. Sequences were derived from peripheral blood, sampled on day 0 of AZD1222 vaccination. These receptors were collected from an adult in good health. Both conserved end residues are part of each CDR3. The D gene is left open where the match is weak. Rows may omit the clone size; those that give it use once, few, many or a size class.

abundance | j_gene | v_gene | d_gene | CDR3nt | CDR3aa
. | TRBJ2-3 | TRBV2 | . | TGTGCCAGCAGCGATGCGATCACAGATACGCAGTATTTT | CASSDAITDTQYF
. | TRBJ1-4 | TRBV7-9 | TRBD1 | TGTGCCAGCAGCTCAGGACAGGGGGCGAGCGAAAAACTGTTTTTT | CASSSGQGASEKLFF
. | TRBJ1-2 | TRBV6-2/TRBV6-3 | TRBD1 | TGTGCCAGCAGTTACACTACAGGGGTTGATGGCTACACCTTC | CASSYTTGVDGYTF
. | TRBJ1-1 | TRBV5-1 | TRBD1 | TGCGCCAGCAGCCGTGTCCTTAGGGGGCGGTACACTGAAGCTTTCTTT | CASSRVLRGRYTEAFF
. | TRBJ2-3 | TRBV27 | . | TGTGCCAGCAGTTTATTGGAGGGGCCGGGAACGCAGTATTTT | CASSLLEGPGTQYF
. | TRBJ1-1 | TRBV29-1 | TRBD1 | TGCAGCGTTGTACAGGGGGAGTGGGAAGCTTTCTTT | CSVVQGEWEAFF
. | TRBJ2-7 | TRBV3-1/TRBV3-2 | . | TGTGCCAGCAGCCAATTTACGGACGAGCAGTACTTC | CASSQFTDEQYF
. | TRBJ2-2 | TRBV7-3 | . | TGTGCCAGCAGCCCTACCATTACTGAGAACACCGGGGAGCTGTTTTTT | CASSPTITENTGELFF
. | TRBJ2-7 | TRBV3-1/TRBV3-2 | TRBD2 | TGTGCCAGCAGACAGACTAGCGGGAGACTGGACGAGCAGTACTTC | CASRQTSGRLDEQYF
. | TRBJ1-4 | TRBV7-2 | . | TGTGCCAGCAGCTTATTTGGACATGCCGAAAAACTGTTTTTT | CASSLFGHAEKLFF
. | TRBJ2-7 | TRBV6-5 | TRBD1 | TGTGCCAGCAGTTACGGTGGACAGGGGGCGTACGAGCAGTACTTC | CASSYGGQGAYEQYF
. | TRBJ1-3 | TRBV29-1 | . | TGCAGCGTTTCGTACTCTGGAAACACCATATATTTT | CSVSYSGNTIYF
. | TRBJ2-5 | TRBV6-4 | . | TGTGCCAGCAGTGTACAGGGTGGGGAGACCCAGTACTTC | CASSVQGGETQYF
. | TRBJ2-1 | TRBV2 | . | TGTGCCAGCAGTGAATATGGGGCGAGGCCCTACAATGAGCAGTTCTTC | CASSEYGARPYNEQFF
. | TRBJ1-2 | TRBV29-1 | . | TGCAGCGTTGAAGAAGCAGGGGTAATGGATGGCTACACCTTC | CSVEEAGVMDGYTF
. | TRBJ1-4 | TRBV27 | TRBD1 | TGTGCCAGCAGTTTACGTCTTACTGGAGTCGACCGGGACAGAGAAAAACTGTTTTTT | CASSLRLTGVDRDREKLFF
. | TRBJ2-1 | TRBV20-1 | . | TGCAGTGCTAGTTTGGGCTCCTACAATGAGCAGTTCTTC | CSASLGSYNEQFF
. | TRBJ2-1 | TRBV9 | . | TGTGCCAGCAGCGGGACCGGGACTGCATACAATGAGCAGTTCTTC | CASSGTGTAYNEQFF
once | TRBJ1-2 | TRBV2 | TRBD1 | TGTGCCAGCAGGGTGGGACAGGTATATGGCTACACCTTC | CASRVGQVYGYTF
. | TRBJ1-1 | TRBV20-1 | . | TGCAGTGTCGCCCCGACCGGTCAAGCTTTCTTT | CSVAPTGQAFF
. | TRBJ2-3 | TRBV27 | TRBD2 | TGTGCCAGCCTGCGAAGACTAGCGGGAGGGCCGAGGGATACGCAGTATTTT | CASLRRLAGGPRDTQYF
. | TRBJ1-5 | TRBV20-1 | . | TGCAGTGCTAGTTTTGTTGCTGATCAGCCCCAGCATTTT | CSASFVADQPQHF
. | TRBJ1-2 | TRBV28 | . | TGTGCCAGCAGCCCAAACATGCTATCTAACTATGGCTACACCTTC | CASSPNMLSNYGYTF
once | TRBJ1-4 | TRBV19 | . | TGTGCCAGTAGTCGGCAGGGGAATGAAAAACTGTTTTTT | CASSRQGNEKLFF
. | TRBJ1-6 | TRBV5-6 | . | TGTGCCAGCAGCTTGCGGGGGATCGGTTCACCCCTCCACTTT | CASSLRGIGSPLHF
. | TRBJ2-1 | TRBV19 | . | TGTGCCAGTAAAGCAGGGGCCAATGAGCAGTTCTTC | CASKAGANEQFF
. | TRBJ1-1 | TRBV9 | . | TGTGCCAGCGGGGCGGCGGTGAACACTGAAGCTTTCTTT | CASGAAVNTEAFF
. | TRBJ1-2 | TRBV28 | TRBD1 | TGTGCCAGCAGTTCCCAGGGGGCCGGAGGCTACACCTTC | CASSSQGAGGYTF
. | TRBJ1-4 | TRBV4-1 | . | TGCGCCAGCAGCCAAGACGGGGCAACTAATGAAAAACTGTTTTTT | CASSQDGATNEKLFF
. | TRBJ2-3 | TRBV28 | . | TGTGCCAGCAGAGGAGAGGCCACAGATACGCAGTATTTT | CASRGEATDTQYF
. | TRBJ1-5 | TRBV30 | . | TGTGCCCTCGGGGGGCGGGGGCGCTATGTGAGCAATCAGCCCCAGCATTTT | CALGGRGRYVSNQPQHF
. | TRBJ1-2 | TRBV5-1 | . | TGCGCCAGCAGCGGGACAACCTATGGCTACACCTTC | CASSGTTYGYTF